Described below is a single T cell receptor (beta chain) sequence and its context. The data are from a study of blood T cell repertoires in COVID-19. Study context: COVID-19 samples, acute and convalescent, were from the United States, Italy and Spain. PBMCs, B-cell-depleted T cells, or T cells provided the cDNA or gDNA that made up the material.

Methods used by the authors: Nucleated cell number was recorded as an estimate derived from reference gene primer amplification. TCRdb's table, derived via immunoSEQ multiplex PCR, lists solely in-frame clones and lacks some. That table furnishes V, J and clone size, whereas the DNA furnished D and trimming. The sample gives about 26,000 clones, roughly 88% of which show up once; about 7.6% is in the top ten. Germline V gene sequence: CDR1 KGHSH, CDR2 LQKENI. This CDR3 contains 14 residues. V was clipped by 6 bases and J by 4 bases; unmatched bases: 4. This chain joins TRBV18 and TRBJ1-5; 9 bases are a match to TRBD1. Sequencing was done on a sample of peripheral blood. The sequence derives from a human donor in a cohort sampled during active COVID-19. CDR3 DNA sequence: TGTGCCAGCTCCCTCGGGACAGGGAATCAGCCCCAGCATTTT. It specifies CASSLGTGNQPQHF.